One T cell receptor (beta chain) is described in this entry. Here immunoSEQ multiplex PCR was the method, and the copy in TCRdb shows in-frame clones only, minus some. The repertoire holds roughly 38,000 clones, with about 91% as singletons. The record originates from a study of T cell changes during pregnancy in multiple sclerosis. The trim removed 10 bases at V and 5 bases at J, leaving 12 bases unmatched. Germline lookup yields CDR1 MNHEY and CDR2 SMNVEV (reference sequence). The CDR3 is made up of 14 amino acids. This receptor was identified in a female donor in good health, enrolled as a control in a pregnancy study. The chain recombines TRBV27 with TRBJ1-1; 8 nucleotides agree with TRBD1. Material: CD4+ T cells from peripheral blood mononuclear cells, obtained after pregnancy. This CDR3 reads CATQRAGGYTEAFF. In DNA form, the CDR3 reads TGTGCCACCCAGAGGGCAGGGGGCTATACTGAAGCTTTCTTT.